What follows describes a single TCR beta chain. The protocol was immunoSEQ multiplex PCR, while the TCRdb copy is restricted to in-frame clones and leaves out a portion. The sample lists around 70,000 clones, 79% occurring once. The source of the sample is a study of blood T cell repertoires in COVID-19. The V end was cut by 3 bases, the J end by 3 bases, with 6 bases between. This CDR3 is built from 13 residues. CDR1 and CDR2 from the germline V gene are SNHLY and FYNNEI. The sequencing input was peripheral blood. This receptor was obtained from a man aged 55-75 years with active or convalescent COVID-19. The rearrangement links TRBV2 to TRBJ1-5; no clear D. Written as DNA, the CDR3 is TGTGCCAGCAGTGACAGATCCAATCAGCCCCAGCATTTT. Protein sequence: CASSDRSNQPQHF.